This TCR beta chain was retrieved from a study of cytomegalovirus exposure and HLA in healthy donors. Looked up from germline, CDR1 is MNHEY and CDR2 is SMNVEV (reference sequence). This CDR3 is 15 amino acids long. V dropped 2 bases and J dropped 6 bases, with 14 bases sitting between them. 60 Vbeta and 13 Jbeta primers were used in PCR. Clones were sequenced by immunoSEQ multiplex PCR, and TCRdb holds only the in-frame ones, with some missing. The sample consists of 200,000 to 250,000 clones, 70% to 85% of them appearing once. The chain recombines TRBV27 with TRBJ1-5; possibly TRBD1 for D (5 bases). The source of this sequence is a woman in her 40s in good health and CMV-seronegative. Sample: PBMCs. CDR3: CASSLRRGWGQPQHF. As DNA, the CDR3 is TGTGCCAGCAGTTTACGAAGGGGCTGGGGTCAGCCCCAGCATTTT.